The present T cell receptor (beta chain) was sequenced within a study of prognosis after radiotherapy for stage I lung cancer. Turning to the study itself: The non-small cell lung cancer patients were all considered medically inoperable, with comorbidities accounting for this in 11 to 12 of them.

CDR1 and CDR2 from the germline V gene are MNHEY and SVGAGI. This CDR3 region has 12 residues. After removal of 6 bases from V and 16 bases from J, the junction contained 12 bases not matched to a gene. Remarks on this clonotype: Its antigen is unknown. A far larger clone is one nucleotide away, so this likely arose from a read error.

Two rounds of multiplex PCR amplified TCR beta CDR3 from genomic DNA. The authors ran first-round PCR with primers specific to each TRBV and TRBJ gene. TCRdb re-called the multiplex PCR reads through MiXCR, storing one row per CDR3 protein. In the table there are 30,000 or so distinct CDR3 sequences, roughly 31% of which are singletons. Study-level findings and limits: TRBV and TRBJ gene usage reportedly differed between patients with and without metastases. Stereotactic body radiation therapy was followed by fewer unique TCR clones, median 10,088 versus 6,861. Lower Shannon entropy after stereotactic body radiation therapy was observed in patients who went on to develop distant metastases.

The V and J genes are TRBV6-5 and TRBJ2-1, with 7 bases that match TRBD2. This receptor was taken from a donor aged 50 or older with non-small cell lung cancer. The source material was PBMCs, sampled before or after stereotactic body radiation therapy (not recorded which). The chain's CDR3 is CASRPGLSGHFF. The CDR3 DNA follows: TGTGCCAGCAGACCGGGACTATCTGGGCATTTCTTC.